This T cell receptor (beta chain) was recorded in a study of T cell repertoires in cytomegalovirus infection. Background on the study: Public TCR beta signatures marked donors with CMV infection and the matching HLA. Notes on the study in general: Clonotype analysis showed dominance of the ex vivo response by HLA-C-restricted CMV-specific TCR beta clonotypes.

As to this clonotype: Its specificity is unknown.

TCRdb re-called the reads through MiXCR, storing one row per CDR3 protein. The table has around 300,000 distinct CDR3 sequences, more than 9% seen once. CDR3 size: 15 residues. CDR1 and CDR2 from the germline V gene are KGHSH and LQKENI. J gave up 12 bases and V 2 bases, and 12 bases lay outside the gene matches. The sequence came from a human donor in good health (CMV status not recorded). Some clones in this sample may be carry-over from other donors' samples. The genes are TRBV18 and TRBJ2-1; TRBD2 matches at 8 bases. The sequenced sample consisted of PBMCs. This CDR3 reads CASSPRTPAGDGQFF. CDR3 DNA: TGTGCCAGCTCACCAAGAACTCCAGCGGGGGATGGGCAGTTCTTC.